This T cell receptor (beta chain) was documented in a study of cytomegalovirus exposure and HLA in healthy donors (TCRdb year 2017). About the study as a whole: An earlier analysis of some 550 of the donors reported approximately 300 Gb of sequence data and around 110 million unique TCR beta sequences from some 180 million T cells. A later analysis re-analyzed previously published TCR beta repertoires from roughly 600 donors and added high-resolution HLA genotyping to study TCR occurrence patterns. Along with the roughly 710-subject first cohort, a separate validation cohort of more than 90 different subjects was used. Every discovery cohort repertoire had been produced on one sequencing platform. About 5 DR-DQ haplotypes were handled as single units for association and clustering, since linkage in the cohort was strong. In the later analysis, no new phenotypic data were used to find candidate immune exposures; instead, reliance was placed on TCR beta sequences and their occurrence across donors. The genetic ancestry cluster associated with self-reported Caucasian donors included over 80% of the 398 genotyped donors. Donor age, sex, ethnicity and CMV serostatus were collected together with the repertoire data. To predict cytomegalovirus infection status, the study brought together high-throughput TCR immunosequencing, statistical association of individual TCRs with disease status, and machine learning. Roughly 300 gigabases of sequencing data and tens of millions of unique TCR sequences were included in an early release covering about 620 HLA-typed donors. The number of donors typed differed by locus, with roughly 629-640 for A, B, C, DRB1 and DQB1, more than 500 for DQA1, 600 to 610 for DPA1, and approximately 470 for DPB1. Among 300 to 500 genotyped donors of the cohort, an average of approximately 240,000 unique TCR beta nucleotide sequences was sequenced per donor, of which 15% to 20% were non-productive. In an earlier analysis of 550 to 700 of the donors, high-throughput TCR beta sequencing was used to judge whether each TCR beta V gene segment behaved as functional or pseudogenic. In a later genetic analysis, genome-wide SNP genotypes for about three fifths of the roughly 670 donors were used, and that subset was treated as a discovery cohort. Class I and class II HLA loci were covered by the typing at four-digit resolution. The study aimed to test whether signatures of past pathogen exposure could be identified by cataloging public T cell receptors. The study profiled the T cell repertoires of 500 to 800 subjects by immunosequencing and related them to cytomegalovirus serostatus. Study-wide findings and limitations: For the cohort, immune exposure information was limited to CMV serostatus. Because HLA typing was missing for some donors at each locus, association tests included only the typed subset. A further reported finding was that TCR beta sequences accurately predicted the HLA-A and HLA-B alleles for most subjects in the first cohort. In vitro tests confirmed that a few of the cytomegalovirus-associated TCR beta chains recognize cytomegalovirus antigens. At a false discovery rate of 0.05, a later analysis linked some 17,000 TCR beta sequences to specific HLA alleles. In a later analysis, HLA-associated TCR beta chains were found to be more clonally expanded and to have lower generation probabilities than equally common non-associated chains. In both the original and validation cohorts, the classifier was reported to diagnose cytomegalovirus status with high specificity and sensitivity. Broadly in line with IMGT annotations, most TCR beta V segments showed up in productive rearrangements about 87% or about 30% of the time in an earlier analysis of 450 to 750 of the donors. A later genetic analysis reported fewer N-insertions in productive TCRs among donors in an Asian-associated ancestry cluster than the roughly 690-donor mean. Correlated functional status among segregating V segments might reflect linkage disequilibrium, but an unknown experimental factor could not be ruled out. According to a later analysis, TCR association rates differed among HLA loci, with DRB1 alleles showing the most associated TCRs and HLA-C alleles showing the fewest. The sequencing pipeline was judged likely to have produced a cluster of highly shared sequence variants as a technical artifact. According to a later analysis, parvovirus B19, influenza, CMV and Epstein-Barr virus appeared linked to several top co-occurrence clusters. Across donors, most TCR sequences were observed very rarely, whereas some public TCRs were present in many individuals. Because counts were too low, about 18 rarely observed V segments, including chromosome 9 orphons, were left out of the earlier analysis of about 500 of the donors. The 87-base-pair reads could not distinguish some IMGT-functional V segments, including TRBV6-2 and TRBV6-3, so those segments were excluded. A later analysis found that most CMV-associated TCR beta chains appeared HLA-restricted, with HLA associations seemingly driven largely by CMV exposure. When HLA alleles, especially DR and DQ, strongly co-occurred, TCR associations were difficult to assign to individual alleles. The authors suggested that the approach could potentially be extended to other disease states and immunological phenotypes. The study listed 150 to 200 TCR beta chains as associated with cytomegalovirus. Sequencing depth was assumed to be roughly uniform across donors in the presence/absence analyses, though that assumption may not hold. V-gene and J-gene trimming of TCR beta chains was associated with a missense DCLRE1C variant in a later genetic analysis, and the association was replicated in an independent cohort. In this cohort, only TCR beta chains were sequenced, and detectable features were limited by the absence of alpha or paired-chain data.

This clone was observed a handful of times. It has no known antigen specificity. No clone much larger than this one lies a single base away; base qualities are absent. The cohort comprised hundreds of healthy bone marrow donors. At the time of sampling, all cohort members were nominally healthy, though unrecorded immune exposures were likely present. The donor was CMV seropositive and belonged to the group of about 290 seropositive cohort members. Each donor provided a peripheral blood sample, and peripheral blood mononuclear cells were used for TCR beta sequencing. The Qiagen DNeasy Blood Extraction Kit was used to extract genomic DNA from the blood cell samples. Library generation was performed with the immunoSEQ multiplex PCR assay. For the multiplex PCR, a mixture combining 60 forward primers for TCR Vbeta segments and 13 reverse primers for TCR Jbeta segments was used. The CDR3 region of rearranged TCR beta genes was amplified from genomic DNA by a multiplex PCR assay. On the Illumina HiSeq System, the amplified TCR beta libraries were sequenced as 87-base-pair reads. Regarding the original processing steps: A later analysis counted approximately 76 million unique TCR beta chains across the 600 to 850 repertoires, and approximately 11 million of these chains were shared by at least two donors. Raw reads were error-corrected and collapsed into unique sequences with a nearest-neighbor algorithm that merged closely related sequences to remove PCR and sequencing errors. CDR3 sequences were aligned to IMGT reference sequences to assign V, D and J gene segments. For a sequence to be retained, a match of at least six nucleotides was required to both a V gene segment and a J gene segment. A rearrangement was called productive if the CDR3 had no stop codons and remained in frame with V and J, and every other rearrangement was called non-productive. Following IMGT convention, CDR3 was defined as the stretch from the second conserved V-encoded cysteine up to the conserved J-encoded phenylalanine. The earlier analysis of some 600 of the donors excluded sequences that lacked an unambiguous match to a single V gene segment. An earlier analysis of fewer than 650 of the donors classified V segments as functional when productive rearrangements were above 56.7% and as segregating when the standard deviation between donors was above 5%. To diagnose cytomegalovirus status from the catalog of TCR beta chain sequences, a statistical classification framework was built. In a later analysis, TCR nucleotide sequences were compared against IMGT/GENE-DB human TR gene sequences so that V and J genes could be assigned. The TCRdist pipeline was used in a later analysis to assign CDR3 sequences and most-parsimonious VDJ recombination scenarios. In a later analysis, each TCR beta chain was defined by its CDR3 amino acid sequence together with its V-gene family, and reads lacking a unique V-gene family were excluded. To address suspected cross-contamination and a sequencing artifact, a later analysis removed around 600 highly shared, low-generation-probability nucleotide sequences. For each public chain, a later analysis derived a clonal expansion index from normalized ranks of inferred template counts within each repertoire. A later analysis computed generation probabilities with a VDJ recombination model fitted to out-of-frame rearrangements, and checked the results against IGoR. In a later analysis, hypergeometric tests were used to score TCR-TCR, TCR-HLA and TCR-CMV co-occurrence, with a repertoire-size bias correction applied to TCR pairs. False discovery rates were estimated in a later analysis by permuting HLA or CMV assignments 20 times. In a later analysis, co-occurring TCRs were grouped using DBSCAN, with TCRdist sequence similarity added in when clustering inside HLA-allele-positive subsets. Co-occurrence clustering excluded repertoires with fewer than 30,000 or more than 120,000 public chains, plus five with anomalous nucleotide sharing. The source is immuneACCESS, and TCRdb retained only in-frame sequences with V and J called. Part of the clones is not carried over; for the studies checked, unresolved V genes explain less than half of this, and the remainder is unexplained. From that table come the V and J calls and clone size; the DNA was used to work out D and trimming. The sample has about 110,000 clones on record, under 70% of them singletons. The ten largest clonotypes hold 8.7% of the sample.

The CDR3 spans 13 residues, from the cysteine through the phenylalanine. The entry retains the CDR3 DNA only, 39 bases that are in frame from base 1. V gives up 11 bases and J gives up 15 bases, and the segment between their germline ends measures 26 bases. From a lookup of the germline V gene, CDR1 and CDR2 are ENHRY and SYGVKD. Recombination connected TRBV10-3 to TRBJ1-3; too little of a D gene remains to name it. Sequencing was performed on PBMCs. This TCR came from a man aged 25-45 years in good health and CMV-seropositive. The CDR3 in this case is CAAHRGPPEGQYF. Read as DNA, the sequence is TGTGCCGCCCATCGAGGGCCCCCTGAGGGCCAATATTTT.